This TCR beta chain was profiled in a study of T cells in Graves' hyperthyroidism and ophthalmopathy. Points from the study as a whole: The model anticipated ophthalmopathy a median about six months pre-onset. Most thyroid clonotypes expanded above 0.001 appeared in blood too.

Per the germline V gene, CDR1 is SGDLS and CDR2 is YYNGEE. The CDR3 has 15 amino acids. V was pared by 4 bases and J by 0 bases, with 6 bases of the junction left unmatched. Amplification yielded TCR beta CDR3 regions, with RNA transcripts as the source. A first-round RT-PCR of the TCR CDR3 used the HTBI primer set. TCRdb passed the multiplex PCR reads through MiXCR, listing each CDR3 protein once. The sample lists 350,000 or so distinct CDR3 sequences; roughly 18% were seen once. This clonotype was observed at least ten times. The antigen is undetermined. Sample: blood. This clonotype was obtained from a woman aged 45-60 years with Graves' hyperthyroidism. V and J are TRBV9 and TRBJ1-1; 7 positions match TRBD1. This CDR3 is CASSPSGTVNTEAFF. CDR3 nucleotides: TGTGCCAGCAGCCCGAGCGGGACAGTGAACACTGAAGCTTTCTTT.